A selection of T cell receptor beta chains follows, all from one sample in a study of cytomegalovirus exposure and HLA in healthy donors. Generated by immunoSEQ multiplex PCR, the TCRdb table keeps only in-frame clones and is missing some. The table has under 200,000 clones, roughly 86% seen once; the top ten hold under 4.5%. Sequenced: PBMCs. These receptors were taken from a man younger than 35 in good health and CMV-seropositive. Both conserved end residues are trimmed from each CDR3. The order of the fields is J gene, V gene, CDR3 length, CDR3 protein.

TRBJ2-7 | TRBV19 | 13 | ASSIGTRRPYEQY
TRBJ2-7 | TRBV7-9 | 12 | ASSSRTGDYEQY
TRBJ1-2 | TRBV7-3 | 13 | ASSAYYRVCYGYT
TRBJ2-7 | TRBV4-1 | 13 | ASSQGLAGLDEQY
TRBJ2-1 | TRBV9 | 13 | ASSVGQGFYNEQF
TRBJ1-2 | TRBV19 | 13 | ASTDPGGGNYGYT
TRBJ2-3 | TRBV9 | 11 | ASSPDNTDTQY
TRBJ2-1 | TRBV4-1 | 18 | ASSPRTGTIAGGRGNEQF
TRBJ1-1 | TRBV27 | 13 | ASSLSAAGNTEAF
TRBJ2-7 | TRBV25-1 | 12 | ASSNRDRLYEQY
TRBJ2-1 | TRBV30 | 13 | AWSVPASAYNEQF
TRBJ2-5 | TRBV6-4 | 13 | ASRGGTGGEETQY
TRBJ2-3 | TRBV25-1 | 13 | ASSDGRTGGDTQY
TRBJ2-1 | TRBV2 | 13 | ASTATGTSYNEQF
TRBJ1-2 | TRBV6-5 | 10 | ASRHEGYGYT
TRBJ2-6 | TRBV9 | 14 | ASSEDRIVGANVLT
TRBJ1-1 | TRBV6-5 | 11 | ASSYEGYTEAF
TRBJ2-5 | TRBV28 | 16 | ASSSVPGREGVGETQY
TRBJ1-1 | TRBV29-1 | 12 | SVEKTAGRTEAF
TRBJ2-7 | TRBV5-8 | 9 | ASSPGDTRY
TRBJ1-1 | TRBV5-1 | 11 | ASSPQGNTEAF
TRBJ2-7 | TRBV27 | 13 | ASSLHGSLTYEQY
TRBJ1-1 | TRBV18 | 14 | ASSPGSSDKNTEAF
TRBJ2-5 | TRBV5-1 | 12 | ASSFAATEETQY
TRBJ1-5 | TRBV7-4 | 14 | ASSLRQPYSNQPQH
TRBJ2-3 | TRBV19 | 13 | ASTSGASSTDTQY
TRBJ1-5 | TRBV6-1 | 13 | ASSMGQSSNQPQH
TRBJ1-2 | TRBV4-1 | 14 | ASSQGQGVRLYGYT
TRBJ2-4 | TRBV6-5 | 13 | ASRSMRTYDYIQY
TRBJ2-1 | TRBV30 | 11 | AWSQREDNEQF
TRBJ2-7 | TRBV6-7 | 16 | ASSYQGAATCTPYEQY
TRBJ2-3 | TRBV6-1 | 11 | ASIDPIADTQY
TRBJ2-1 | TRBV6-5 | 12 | ASSYASSYNEQF
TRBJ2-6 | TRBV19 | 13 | ASSGQPSGANVLT
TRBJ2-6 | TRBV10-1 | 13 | ASSGTNSGANVLT
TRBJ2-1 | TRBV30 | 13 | AWTKGRGTYNEQF
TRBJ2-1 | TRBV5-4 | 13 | ASSLEGQRNNEQF
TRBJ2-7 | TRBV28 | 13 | ASSLVGGPSYEQY
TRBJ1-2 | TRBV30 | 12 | AWETGTVMGGYT
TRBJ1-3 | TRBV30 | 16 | AWSPPWTGGISGNTIY
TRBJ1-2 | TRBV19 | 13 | ASTTGTTSNYGYT
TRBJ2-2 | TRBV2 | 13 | ASSEAEGNTGELF
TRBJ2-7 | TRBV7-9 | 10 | ASTQVAGAQI
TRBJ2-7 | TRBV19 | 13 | ASSIGTGGSYEQY
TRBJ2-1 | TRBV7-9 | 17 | ASSSLGLAGGTTYNEQF
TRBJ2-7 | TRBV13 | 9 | ASSLLYEQY